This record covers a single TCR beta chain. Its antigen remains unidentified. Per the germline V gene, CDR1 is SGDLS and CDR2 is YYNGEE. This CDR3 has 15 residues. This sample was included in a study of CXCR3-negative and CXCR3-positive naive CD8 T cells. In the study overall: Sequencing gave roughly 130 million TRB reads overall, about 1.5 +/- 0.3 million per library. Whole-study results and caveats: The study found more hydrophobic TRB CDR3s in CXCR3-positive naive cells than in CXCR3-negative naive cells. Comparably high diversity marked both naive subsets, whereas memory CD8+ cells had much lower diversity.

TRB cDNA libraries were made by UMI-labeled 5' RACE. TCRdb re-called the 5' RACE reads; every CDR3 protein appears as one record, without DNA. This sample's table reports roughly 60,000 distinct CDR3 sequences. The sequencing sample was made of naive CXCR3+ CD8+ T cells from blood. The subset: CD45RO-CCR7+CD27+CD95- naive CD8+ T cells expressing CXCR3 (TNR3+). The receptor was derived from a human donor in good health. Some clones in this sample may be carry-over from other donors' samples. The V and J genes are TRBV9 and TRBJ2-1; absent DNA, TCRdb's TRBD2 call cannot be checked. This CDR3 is CASSVEGLNLEEQFF. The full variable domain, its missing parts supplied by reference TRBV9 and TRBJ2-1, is DSGVTQTPKHLITATGQRVTLRCSPRSGDLSVYWYQQSLDQGLQFLIQYYNGEERAKGNILERFSAQQFPDLHSELNLSSLELGDSALYFCASSVEGLNLEEQFFGPGTRLTVL.